This is a list of T cell receptor beta chains from one sample in a study of blood T cell repertoires in COVID-19. Profiling relied on immunoSEQ multiplex PCR, and the TCRdb table lists in-frame clones only, not all of them. The table shows approximately 220,000 clones, with approximately 80% occurring only once. Sequencing input: peripheral blood. These receptors were collected from a man aged 40-55 years with acute or convalescent COVID-19. Both conserved end residues are trimmed from each CDR3. Fields, in order: V gene, CDR3 length, J gene, CDR3 protein.

>TRBV30|10|TRBJ1-3
AWSDSGNTIY
>TRBV5-1|11|TRBJ2-7
ASSFTGTHEQY
>TRBV3-1/TRBV3-2|14|TRBJ2-3
ASSQDRLAGTDTQY
>TRBV15|13|TRBJ1-5
ATSRSGGSNQPQH
>TRBV3-1/TRBV3-2|12|TRBJ1-1
ASSHLDRTTEAF
>TRBV30|13|TRBJ1-2
AWSYDIQTNYGYT
>TRBV6-5|13|TRBJ2-7
ASSSRLAGSYEQY
>TRBV3-1/TRBV3-2|12|TRBJ1-1
ASSHLDRGTEAF
>TRBV27|12|TRBJ2-7
ASSVPGRTYEQY
>TRBV4-2|12|TRBJ1-4
ASSQESGRQRLF
>TRBV5-4|10|TRBJ1-1
ASSFGGSEAF
>TRBV7-2|12|TRBJ2-1
ASSSPDFRGGPF
>TRBV18|13|TRBJ2-1
ASSPRRDLHNEQF
>TRBV30|13|TRBJ1-3
AWSSDRARGNTIY
>TRBV19|15|TRBJ2-6
ASSQVGGYSGANVLT
>TRBV24-1|11|TRBJ1-5
ATSGGSHQPQH
>TRBV5-1|12|TRBJ1-3
ASSLVSGRNTIY
>TRBV7-9|12|TRBJ2-1
ASSSWDRVNEQF
>TRBV10-3|10|TRBJ1-1
AIRDRGSEAF
>TRBV5-1|12|TRBJ1-4
ASRETGVAEKLF
>TRBV6-5|13|TRBJ1-5
ASRPPGSSNQPQH
>TRBV5-4|14|TRBJ2-7
ASSTPRDRGQERQY
>TRBV27|12|TRBJ1-1
ASSFQGYNTEAF
>TRBV6-5|12|TRBJ1-2
ASRAATGGSGYT
>TRBV30|14|TRBJ1-3
AWSVGLAGSGNTIY
>TRBV11-3|13|TRBJ2-7
ASSPGDRRSNEQY
>TRBV6-2/TRBV6-3|15|TRBJ1-5
ASSPQGGHSSNQPQH
>TRBV23-1|7|TRBJ1-2
GFGYGYT
>TRBV2|12|TRBJ1-4
ASSETQGSEKLF
>TRBV3-1/TRBV3-2|10|TRBJ2-3
ASSIPEGAQY
>TRBV6-5|11|TRBJ2-2
ASSSDYTGELF
>TRBV7-9|12|TRBJ1-1
ASNQLSGGTEAF
>TRBV27|12|TRBJ2-1
ASSGTRDFNEQF
>TRBV14|15|TRBJ2-1
ASSQGVAGRTYNEQF
>TRBV5-4|13|TRBJ2-2
ASSADRFNTGELF
>TRBV12-1|14|TRBJ1-6
ASSLGRGSYNSPLH
>TRBV27|13|TRBJ1-2
ASSSQGVANYGYT
>TRBV19|13|TRBJ2-3
ASSFSSGRADTQY
>TRBV25-1|12|TRBJ2-5
ASSRSDRQETQY
>TRBV6-5|13|TRBJ1-2
ASSPRGILNYGYT
>TRBV11-1|12|TRBJ1-3
ASSAQATGNTIY
>TRBV5-5|14|TRBJ2-3
ASSSGLAGGPDTQY
>TRBV7-2|14|TRBJ2-3
ASSSGTGGRTDTQY
>TRBV20-1|15|TRBJ2-2
SASSGLAGGNTGELF
>TRBV6-1|14|TRBJ2-1
ASSEGWRGTYNEQF
>TRBV27|15|TRBJ2-1
ASSLSTSATSYNEQF